This T cell receptor beta chain was recovered during a study of vaccination and CD4 T cells after COVID-19. The CDR3 has 18 residues. Germline loops: CDR1 MNHNS, CDR2 SASEGT. The junction had 15 bases not matched to a gene; V was cut back by 5 bases and J by 2 bases. This sample's treatment: approximately 10-day PBMC culture with coronavirus spike peptide pools or control peptides (ViraFEST assay). Collection of the unexposed donor's CD4+ T cells took place before the COVID-19 pandemic (2011-2018). With respect to this clonotype: Its antigen remains unidentified.

Researchers used the Oncomine TCR Beta short-read assay to sequence DNA from cultured CD4+ T cells. Once CD4+ T cells had been cultured, genomic DNA was extracted from them. Via MiXCR, TCRdb re-called the PCR reads, giving one row per CDR3 protein. The data hold 10,000 or so distinct CDR3 sequences, with 36% observed a single time. This TCR was recovered from a human donor in good health. The sample was CD4+ T cells from blood, cultured in vitro. This chain connects TRBV6-1 to TRBJ2-3; 8 bases are shared with TRBD2. CDR3 sequence (DNA): TGTGCCAGCAGTCCCTCACCCGGGACTAGGGGGGACACAGATACGCAGTATTTT. It codes for CASSPSPGTRGDTDTQYF.